Reported below is one T cell receptor beta chain. Its antigen is currently not known. The data belong to a study of T cells in women clearing cervical HPV infection (dated by TCRdb to 2016 to 2018). Study-level background: The cases were 25 women with histologically confirmed HPV16-related CIN3 or worse, and 2 of these cases were invasive cancers. The approximately 23 controls were women who cleared a single incident HPV16 infection within 12 months without developing precancer or cancer. Blood from cases was drawn at the visit where the lesion was first identified, while blood from controls was drawn once the infection was no longer detected. Among cases, blood sampling occurred a median of about 150 days after lesion detection, with an interquartile range of about 90 to 230 days. Since HLA typing was available for only a few women, HLA type could not be ruled out as a confounder. Nested within Costa Rica's Guanacaste HPV Natural History Study, an exploratory proof-of-principle case-control study compared TCR repertoires across cervical HPV16 outcomes. Cases were matched to controls by age within five years and by the year the sample was collected. A median age of nearly 35 years was observed in cases versus approximately 40 in controls, and no significant differences in baseline characteristics were found. In the parent cohort, some 10,000 women aged 18 or older were enrolled in Guanacaste, Costa Rica, during about 1993 to 1994 and were followed for seven years. Five blinded duplicates per group were added as quality controls, so that approximately 60 samples were obtained: some 50 participants and some 10 replicates.

Every participant had a single incident cervical HPV16 infection, and women with prevalent HPV16 infections were excluded. Cervical HPV DNA was detected with MY09/MY11 PCR, and genotyping was done by dot-blot hybridization. Roughly 15 mL of heparinized blood were centrifuged, and the buffy coat was aliquoted, frozen at -30°C, then stored at -80°C. QIAGEN kits were used to extract genomic DNA from buffy coat specimens. TCR beta CDR3 regions were amplified by multiplex PCR using the immunoSEQ assay from an average of about 1.2 ug genomic DNA per sample. Primer bias was corrected in the assay by using a complete synthetic TCR repertoire to establish an amplification baseline. Amplicons were sequenced on the Illumina platform. The authors' pipeline ran thus. Sequences were error-corrected by clustering with frequency ratios and a modified nearest-neighbor algorithm and were then analyzed in the immunoSEQ Analyzer with IMGT gene definitions. At each rarefaction depth, TCR richness and evenness were averaged over 20 rarefaction repeats, and samples with fewer sequences than the depth were excluded. Wilcoxon rank sum tests with FDR correction were used to compare relative abundances of V, D and J genes between the groups. An intraclass correlation of about 96% for TCR richness and an average of roughly 80% across 66 gene segments were obtained from the blinded duplicates. The clones in this table, taken by TCRdb from immuneACCESS, are in-frame only. Not every clone is retained; where verified, under half of the shortfall comes from an unresolved V gene, and the cause of the rest is unknown. D and trimming were read from the DNA, whereas the V and J calls and clone size are those reported in that table. The sample table holds around 39,000 clones. Together, the top ten hold roughly 6.8% of the sample.

Summary of the overall study and its limitations: Significantly higher TCR repertoire richness was observed in CIN3+ cases than in controls across sequencing depths, whereas no difference in evenness was found. The cross-sectional design could not show whether the associations came before the infection or were a result of it, and neither effector/memory subsets nor HPV-specific T cells were isolated. Random forest classifiers that combined richness and V gene abundances separated cases from controls with an estimated AUC of roughly 0.83. Because T-cell numbers per sample were unknown, differences in richness could reflect varying T-cell content rather than repertoire biology.

Material: blood buffy coat. This clonotype was obtained from a woman between 18 and 70 years old with a cervical HPV16 infection that either progressed to CIN3+ or cleared (not recorded which).

The DNA read from the CDR3 is TGTGCCAGCGCCCTCAGGGACAGTAACTATGGC. This is translated as CASALRDSNYG. In full, the CDR3 is CASALRDSNYGYTF. Here the chain combines TRBV7-9 and TRBJ1-2; 7 central nucleotides agree with TRBD1. The DNA ends 3 residues before the CDR3 does, and the rest of the CDR3 is filled in from the germline J gene. The CDR3 sequence holds 14 residues, the cysteine and phenylalanine included. Part of the CDR3 DNA is given, 33 bases translated from base 1. The junction shows trimming of 8 bases on V and 1 base on J, and the gene matches do not reach 7 bases of it. The germline V gene (reference sequence) sets CDR1 to SEHNR and CDR2 to FQNEAQ.